The next 6 T cell receptor beta chains were all read from a single sample in a study of regulatory T cells in long-lasting Graves disease. Arm-PCR of CDR3 regions with iRepertoire HTBI primers generated TCR beta libraries. TCRdb reanalysed the multiplex PCR reads using MiXCR and keeps one entry per CDR3 protein. Of 420,000 or so distinct CDR3 sequences in the sample, around a quarter were seen once. The time point is: persistent/refractory GD, antithyroid drugs over 5 years with positive TRAb. Generation of the TCR library employed RNA extracted from PBMCs. The material sequenced was peripheral blood mononuclear cells (PBMCs), taken when the disease was refractory, from a patient treated with antithyroid drugs. The receptors here all came from a female donor with Graves disease.

The V gene is TRBV3-1, the J gene TRBJ1-1, with D hard to call. The CDR3 loop spans 15 amino acids. Germline values: CDR1 LGHDT, CDR2 YNNKEL (reference sequence). V gave up 4 bases and J gave up 1 base, with 13 bases separating them. The CDR3 reads CASSPTGRQNTEAFF. The CDR3, as DNA: TGTGCCAGCAGCCCTACTGGGCGGCAGAACACTGAAGCTTTCTTT.

This clonotype was counted between two and nine times. The chain joins TRBV19 to TRBJ1-2; TRBD1 aligns across 8 bases. The CDR3 length is 13 residues. Germline values: CDR1 LNHDA, CDR2 SQIVND (reference sequence). V lost 6 bases to trimming and J lost 7 bases; unmatched junction nucleotides: 7. The CDR3 nucleotides are TGTGCCAGTAGATATCAGGGGGCGAGTGGCTACACCTTC. Its protein is CASRYQGASGYTF. Using reference TRBV19 and TRBJ1-2 for the parts outside the CDR3, the full variable domain is DGGITQSPKYLFRKEGQNVTLSCEQNLNHDAMYWYRQDPGQGLRLIYYSQIVNDFQKGDIAEGYSVSREKKESFPLTVTSAQKNPTAFYLCASRYQGASGYTFGSGTRLTVV.

The sample holds many counts of this clonotype. This chain joins TRBV7-2 and TRBJ1-2; 8 nucleotides line up with TRBD1. Germline V gene sequence: CDR1 SGHTA, CDR2 FQGNSA. Trimming at V came to 4 bases and at J to 4 bases, leaving 8 bases not matched to a gene. CDR3 length equals 15 residues. Here the CDR3 reads CASSSYRGGSYGYTF. CDR3 bases: TGTGCCAGCAGCTCCTACAGGGGGGGAAGCTATGGCTACACCTTC.

The J gene is TRBJ2-1, the V gene TRBV20-1; 7 nucleotides agree with TRBD2. Germline lookup yields CDR1 DFQATT and CDR2 SNEGSKA (reference sequence). The length of the CDR3 is 14 residues. J lost 2 bases, V lost 4 bases, and 5 bases had no gene match. CDR3 sequence: CSATAGVAYNEQFF. In DNA form, the CDR3 reads TGCAGTGCTACCGCGGGAGTCGCCTACAATGAGCAGTTCTTC.

J is TRBJ1-3 and V is TRBV18; a weak D match, TRBD1 (6 bases). The V gene lost 3 bases and the J gene lost 7 bases, with 13 bases spanning the gap. This CDR3 region has 14 residues. The V gene's germline CDR1 is KGHSH and CDR2 LQKENI. CDR3 DNA: TGTGCCAGCTCACCGGACAGACAAGGGAACACCATATATTTT. Translation gives CASSPDRQGNTIYF.

This clonotype was seen at least ten times. This rearrangement joins TRBV27 to TRBJ1-2; D might be TRBD1 (5 bases). Germline loops: CDR1 MNHEY, CDR2 SMNVEV (reference sequence). CDR3 length equals 17 residues. V gave up 3 bases and J gave up 7 bases, with 24 bases separating them. CDR3 protein: CASSFSLGGGYRLGYTF. Written as DNA, the CDR3 is TGTGCCAGCAGTTTTTCCCTCGGGGGGGGGTATAGGCTTGGCTACACCTTC.